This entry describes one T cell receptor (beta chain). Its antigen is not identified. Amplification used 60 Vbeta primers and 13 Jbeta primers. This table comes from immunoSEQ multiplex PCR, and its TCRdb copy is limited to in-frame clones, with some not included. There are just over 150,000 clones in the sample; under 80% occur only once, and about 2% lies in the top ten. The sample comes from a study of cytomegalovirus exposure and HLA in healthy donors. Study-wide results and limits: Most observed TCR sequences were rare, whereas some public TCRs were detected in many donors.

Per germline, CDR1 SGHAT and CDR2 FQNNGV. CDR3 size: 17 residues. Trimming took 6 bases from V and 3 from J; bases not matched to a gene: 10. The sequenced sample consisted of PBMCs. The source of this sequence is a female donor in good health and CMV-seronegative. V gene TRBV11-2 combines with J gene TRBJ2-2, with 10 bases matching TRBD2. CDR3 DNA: TGTGCCAGCAGTCCCACCGGGACTAGCGTTCACACCGGGGAGCTGTTTTTT. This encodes CASSPTGTSVHTGELFF.